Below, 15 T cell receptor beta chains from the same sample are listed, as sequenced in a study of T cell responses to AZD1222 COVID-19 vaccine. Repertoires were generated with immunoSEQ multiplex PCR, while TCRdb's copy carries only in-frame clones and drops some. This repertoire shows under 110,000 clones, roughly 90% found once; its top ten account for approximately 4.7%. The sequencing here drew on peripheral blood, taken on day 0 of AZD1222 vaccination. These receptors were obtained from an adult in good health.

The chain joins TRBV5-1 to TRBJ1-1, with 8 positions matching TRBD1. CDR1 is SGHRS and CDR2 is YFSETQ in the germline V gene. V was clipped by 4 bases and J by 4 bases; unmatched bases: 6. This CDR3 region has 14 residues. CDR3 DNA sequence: TGCGCCAGCAGCCCTGGACAGGGTACCACTGAAGCTTTCTTT. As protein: CASSPGQGTTEAFF. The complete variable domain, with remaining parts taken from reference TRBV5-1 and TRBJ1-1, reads KAGVTQTPRYLIKTRGQQVTLSCSPISGHRSVSWYQQTPGQGLQFLFEYFSETQRNKGNFPGRFSGRQFSNSRSEMNVSTLELGDSALYLCASSPGQGTTEAFFGQGTRLTVV.

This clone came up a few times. The CDR3 is CASSLLGGFNQPQHF. DNA for the CDR3: TGTGCCAGCAGTTTATTGGGGGGGTTCAATCAGCCCCAGCATTTT. The gene calls are TRBV27 and TRBJ1-5, with D maybe TRBD1 (5 bases). The CDR3 runs 15 residues. Germline V CDR1 and CDR2: MNHEY, SMNVEV (reference sequence). V lost 1 base and J 3 bases, leaving 10 bases between the germline ends.

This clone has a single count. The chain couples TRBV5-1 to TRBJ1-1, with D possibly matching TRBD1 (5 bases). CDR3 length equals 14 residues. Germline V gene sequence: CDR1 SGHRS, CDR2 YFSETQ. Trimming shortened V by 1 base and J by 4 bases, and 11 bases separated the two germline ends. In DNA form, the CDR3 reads TGCGCCAGCAGCTTGAGCAGGGTGTCCACTGAAGCTTTCTTT. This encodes CASSLSRVSTEAFF.

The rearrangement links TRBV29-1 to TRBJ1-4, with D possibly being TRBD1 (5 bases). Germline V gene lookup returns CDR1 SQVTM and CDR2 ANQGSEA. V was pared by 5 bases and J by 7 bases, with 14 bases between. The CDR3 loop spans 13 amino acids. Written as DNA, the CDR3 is TGCAGCGTTCGGCCCCCCGGGGGTGAAAAACTGTTTTTT. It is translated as CSVRPPGGEKLFF.

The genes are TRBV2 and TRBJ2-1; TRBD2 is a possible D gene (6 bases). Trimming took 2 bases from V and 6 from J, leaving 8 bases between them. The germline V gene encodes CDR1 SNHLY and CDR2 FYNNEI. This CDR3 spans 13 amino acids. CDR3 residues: CASSEWRVNEQFF. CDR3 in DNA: TGTGCCAGCAGTGAATGGAGGGTCAATGAGCAGTTCTTC.

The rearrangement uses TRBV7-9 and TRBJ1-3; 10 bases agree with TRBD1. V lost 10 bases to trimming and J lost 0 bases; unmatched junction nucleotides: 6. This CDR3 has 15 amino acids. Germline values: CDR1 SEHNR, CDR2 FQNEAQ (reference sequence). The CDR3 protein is CATRDRGNSGNTIYF. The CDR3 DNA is TGTGCCACGAGGGACAGGGGCAACTCTGGAAACACCATATATTTT.

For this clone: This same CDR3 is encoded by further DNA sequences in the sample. CDR3 sequence (DNA): TGTGCCAGCAGATCAAGCGGATCTTACAATGAGCAGTTCTTC. It yields the protein CASRSSGSYNEQFF. The V gene is TRBV7-3, the J gene TRBJ2-1, with D possibly TRBD2 on 5 matching bases. V was shortened by 6 bases and J by 4 bases, with 13 bases between the two germline ends. The germline V gene has CDR1 SGHTA and CDR2 FQGTGA. The CDR3 is made up of 14 amino acids. The variable domain in full, with the rest retrieved from reference TRBV7-3 and TRBJ2-1, is GAGVSQTPSNKVTEKGKYVELRCDPISGHTALYWYRQSLGQGPEFLIYFQGTGAADDSGLPNDRFFAVRPEGSVSTLKIQRTERGDSAVYLCASRSSGSYNEQFFGPGTRLTVL.

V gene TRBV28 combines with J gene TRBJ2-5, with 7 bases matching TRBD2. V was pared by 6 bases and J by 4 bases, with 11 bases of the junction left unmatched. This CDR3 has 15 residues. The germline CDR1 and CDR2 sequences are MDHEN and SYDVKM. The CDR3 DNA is TGTGCCAGCAGCGGGGGGACGGGGAGACGAGAGACCCAGTACTTC. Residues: CASSGGTGRRETQYF.

The CDR3 spells CASSPGQGEVTEAFF. Written as DNA, the CDR3 is TGTGCCAGCTCACCGGGACAGGGAGAGGTCACTGAAGCTTTCTTT. This chain links TRBV18 with TRBJ1-1; TRBD1 matches 9 bases. V trimming: 3 bases; J trimming: 4 bases; junction bases outside the gene matches: 6. This CDR3 region has 15 residues. Per the germline V gene, CDR1 is KGHSH and CDR2 is LQKENI.

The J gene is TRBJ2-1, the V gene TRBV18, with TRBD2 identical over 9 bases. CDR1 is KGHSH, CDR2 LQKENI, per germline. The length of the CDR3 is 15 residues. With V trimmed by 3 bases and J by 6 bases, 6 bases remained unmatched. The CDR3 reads CASSPGGRATNEQFF. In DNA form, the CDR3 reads TGTGCCAGCTCACCGGGCGGGAGGGCCACCAATGAGCAGTTCTTC.

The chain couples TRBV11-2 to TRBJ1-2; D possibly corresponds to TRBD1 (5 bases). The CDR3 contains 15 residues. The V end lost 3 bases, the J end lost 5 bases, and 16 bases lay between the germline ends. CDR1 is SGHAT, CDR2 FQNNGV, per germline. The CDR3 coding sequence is TGTGCCAGCAGCTTCAACCCTTCAGGGAAATATGGCTACACCTTC. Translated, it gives CASSFNPSGKYGYTF. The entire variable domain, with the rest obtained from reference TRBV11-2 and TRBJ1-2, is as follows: EAGVAQSPRYKIIEKRQSVAFWCNPISGHATLYWYQQILGQGPKLLIQFQNNGVVDDSQLPKDRFSAERLKGVDSTLKIQPAKLEDSAVYLCASSFNPSGKYGYTFGSGTRLTVV.

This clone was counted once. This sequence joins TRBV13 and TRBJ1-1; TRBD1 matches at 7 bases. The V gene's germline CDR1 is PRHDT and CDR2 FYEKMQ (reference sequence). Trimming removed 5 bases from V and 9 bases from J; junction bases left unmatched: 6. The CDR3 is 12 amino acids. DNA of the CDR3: TGTGCCAGCAGCCCACAGGGGACTCAAGCTTTCTTT. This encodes CASSPQGTQAFF.

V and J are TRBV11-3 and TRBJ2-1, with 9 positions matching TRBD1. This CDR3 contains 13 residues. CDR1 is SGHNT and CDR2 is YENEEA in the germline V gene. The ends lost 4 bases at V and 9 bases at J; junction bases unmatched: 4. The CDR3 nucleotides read TGTGCCAGCAGCTGGACAGGGGACGGTGAGCAGTTCTTC. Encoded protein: CASSWTGDGEQFF.

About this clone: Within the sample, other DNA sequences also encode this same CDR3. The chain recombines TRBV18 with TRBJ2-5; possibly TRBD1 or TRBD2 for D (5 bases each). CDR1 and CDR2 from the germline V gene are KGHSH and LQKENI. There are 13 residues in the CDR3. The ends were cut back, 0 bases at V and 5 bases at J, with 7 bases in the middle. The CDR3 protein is CASSPPGEETQYF. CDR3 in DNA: TGTGCCAGCTCACCACCGGGGGAGGAGACCCAGTACTTC.

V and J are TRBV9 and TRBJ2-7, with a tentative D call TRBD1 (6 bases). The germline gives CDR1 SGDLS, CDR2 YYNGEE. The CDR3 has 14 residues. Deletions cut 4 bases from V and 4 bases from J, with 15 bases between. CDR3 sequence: CASSLDGGWYEQYF. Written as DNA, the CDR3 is TGTGCCAGCAGCCTCGATGGGGGCTGGTACGAGCAGTACTTC. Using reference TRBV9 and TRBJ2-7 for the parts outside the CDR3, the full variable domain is DSGVTQTPKHLITATGQRVTLRCSPRSGDLSVYWYQQSLDQGLQFLIQYYNGEERAKGNILERFSAQQFPDLHSELNLSSLELGDSALYFCASSLDGGWYEQYFGPGTRLTVT.